This T cell receptor (beta chain) was identified during a study of T cell responses to AZD1222 COVID-19 vaccine. Study results and caveats: Increased Spike-specific TCR breadth and depth were observed after two AZD1222 doses. The donor group comprised mostly white British people and more females; the analysis possibly underestimated clonal diversity. Targets within unmutated variant regions were reportedly found for nearly half of spike-specific TCRs. Seropositive AZD1222 recipients at baseline numbered only 6 or 7.

In the case of this clone: Its specificity is unknown. This specimen includes other DNA sequences encoding the same CDR3.

Sequencing was performed with immunoSEQ multiplex PCR; in TCRdb, only in-frame clones are kept and a portion is missing. The sample consists of some 150,000 clones, 90% to 95% of them appearing once. This TCR was sampled from an adult in good health. The material was peripheral blood, obtained on day 0 of AZD1222 vaccination.

The CDR3 region is CASSLGRNQPQHF. The CDR3 DNA reads TGTGCCAGCAGTTTGGGTCGGAATCAGCCCCAGCATTTT. This sequence joins TRBV12-3 or TRBV12-4 and TRBJ1-5, with unresolved D. V was pared by 3 bases and J by 4 bases, with 7 bases between. This CDR3 contains 13 residues.